The 7 T cell receptor beta chains presented below share a single source sample, sequenced in a study of early T cells in non-severe SARS-CoV-2 infection. TCRdb re-called the 5' RACE reads through MiXCR, storing one row per CDR3 protein. This table has tens of thousands of distinct CDR3 sequences, about 10% appearing once. The sequenced sample was whole blood. All receptors come from an adult who was a healthcare worker with PCR-confirmed SARS-CoV-2 infection or an uninfected control (not recorded which).

This clonotype occurred a few times. The rearrangement links TRBV10-3 to TRBJ2-3; either TRBD1 or TRBD2 may fit D (6 bases each). The germline CDR1 and CDR2 sequences are ENHRY and SYGVKD. V lost 7 bases to trimming and J lost 2 bases, with 10 bases between them. The CDR3 sequence is 13 residues long. The CDR3 coding sequence is TGTGCCATCACCGGGGGCACCACAGATACGCAGTATTTT. This gives the protein CAITGGTTDTQYF.

This clonotype has ten or more counts. The chain joins TRBV18 to TRBJ1-2; TRBD1 aligns across 9 bases. The CDR3 runs to 14 residues. With 0 bases clipped from V and 5 bases from J, the junction kept 1 base outside the gene matches. In germline, CDR1 is KGHSH, CDR2 LQKENI. DNA for the CDR3: TGTGCCAGCTCACCACCCGGGACAGGGTATGGCTACACCTTC. Translated: CASSPPGTGYGYTF.

This clonotype was counted at least ten times. The chain is built from TRBV18 and TRBJ2-1; 7 bases line up with TRBD2. The germline gives CDR1 KGHSH, CDR2 LQKENI. V lost 0 bases and J lost 0; bases outside the gene matches: 5. CDR3 length: 17 residues. CDR3 in amino acids: CASSPPGGGSSYNEQFF. Written as DNA, the CDR3 is TGTGCCAGCTCACCACCGGGAGGCGGGAGCTCCTACAATGAGCAGTTCTTC.

This clonotype showed up just a few times. The chain couples TRBV12-5 to TRBJ2-3; 7 bases line up with TRBD1. V was pared by 6 bases and J by 1 base, with 7 bases of the junction left unmatched. CDR1 and CDR2 from the germline V gene are LGHNT and FRNRAP. The length of the CDR3 is 15 residues. The CDR3 spells CASGPTGFRTDTQYF. The CDR3 nucleotides are TGTGCTAGTGGCCCGACAGGGTTTCGCACAGATACGCAGTATTTT.

This chain joins TRBV5-6 and TRBJ1-1; D is ambiguous. Per germline, CDR1 SGHDT and CDR2 YYEEEE. V gave up 2 bases and J gave up 4 bases, with 9 bases separating them. CDR3 length equals 13 residues. The CDR3 region is CASSLLGGTEAFF. In DNA, the CDR3 is TGTGCCAGCAGCTTACTCGGTGGCACTGAAGCTTTCTTT.

The chain couples TRBV4-1 to TRBJ2-3; D assignment may be TRBD1 or TRBD2 (5 bases each). In germline, CDR1 is MGHRA, CDR2 YSYEKL. Trimming took off 0 bases at V and 6 bases at J, with 19 bases between the two ends. CDR3 length: 17 amino acids. CDR3 region: CASSQEGAWGKTDTQYF. The CDR3, as DNA: TGCGCCAGCAGCCAAGAAGGGGCGTGGGGGAAAACGGATACGCAGTATTTT.

The table lists this clonotype with a few counts. A much larger clone differs by one base, so this may be a read error. J is TRBJ2-1 and V is TRBV5-6; the match to TRBD2 covers 9 bases. The germline CDR1 and CDR2 sequences are SGHDT and YYEEEE. CDR3 length: 16 residues. The CDR3 spells CGSSNLAGFEYNEQFF. The CDR3 DNA follows: TGTGGCAGCAGCAATCTAGCGGGATTTGAATACAATGAGCAGTTCTTC.